Listed here is a single T cell receptor beta chain. The data derive from a study of T-cell memory formation after mild COVID-19. In the study overall: TCR clusters were largely donor specific.

TCRdb analysed the 5' RACE reads with MiXCR anew, one entry per CDR3 protein. The table includes around 370,000 distinct CDR3 sequences, under 25% detected once. The ends were cut back, 6 bases at V and 4 bases at J, with 15 bases in the middle. The CDR3 runs 13 residues. Per germline, CDR1 DFQATT and CDR2 SNEGSKA (reference sequence). The sequencing input was PBMCs or a T cell subset sorted from them (not recorded which). The chain combines TRBV20-1 with TRBJ2-5; D may be TRBD1 or TRBD2 (5 bases each). The sequence came from an adult woman who had mild COVID-19 (a few samples of this study predate the infection). Cell type and time point are not known. The CDR3 bases are TGCAGTGCCCCTCCCCCGGGGCTAGAGACCCAGTACTTC. It encodes CSAPPPGLETQYF.